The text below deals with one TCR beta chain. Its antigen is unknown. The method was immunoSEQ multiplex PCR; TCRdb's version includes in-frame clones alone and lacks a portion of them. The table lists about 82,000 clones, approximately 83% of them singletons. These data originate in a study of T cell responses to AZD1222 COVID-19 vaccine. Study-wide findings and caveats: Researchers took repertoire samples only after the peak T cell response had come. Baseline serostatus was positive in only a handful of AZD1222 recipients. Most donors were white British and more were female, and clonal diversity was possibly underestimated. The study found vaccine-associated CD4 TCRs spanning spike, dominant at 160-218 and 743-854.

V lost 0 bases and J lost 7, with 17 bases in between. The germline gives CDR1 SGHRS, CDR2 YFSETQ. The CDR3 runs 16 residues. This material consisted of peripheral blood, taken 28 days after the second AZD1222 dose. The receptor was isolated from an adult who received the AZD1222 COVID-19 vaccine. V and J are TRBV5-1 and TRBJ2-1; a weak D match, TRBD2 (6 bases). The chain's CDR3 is CASSLVIPGVGNEQFF. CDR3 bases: TGCGCCAGCAGCTTGGTAATACCGGGAGTTGGAAATGAGCAGTTCTTC.